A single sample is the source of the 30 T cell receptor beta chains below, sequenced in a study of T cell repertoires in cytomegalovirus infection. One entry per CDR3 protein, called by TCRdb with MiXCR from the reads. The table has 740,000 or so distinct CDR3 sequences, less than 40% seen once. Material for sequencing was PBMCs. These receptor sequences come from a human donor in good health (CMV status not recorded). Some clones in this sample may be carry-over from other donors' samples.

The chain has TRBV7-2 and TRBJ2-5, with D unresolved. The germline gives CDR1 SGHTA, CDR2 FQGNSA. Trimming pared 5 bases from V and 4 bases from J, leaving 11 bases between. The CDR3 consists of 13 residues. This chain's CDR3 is CASSPLLRETQYF. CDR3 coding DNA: TGTGCCAGCAGCCCCCTATTGAGAGAGACCCAGTACTTC. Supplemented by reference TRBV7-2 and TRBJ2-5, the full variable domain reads GAGVSQSPSNKVTEKGKDVELRCDPISGHTALYWYRQSLGQGLEFLIYFQGNSAPDKSGLPSDRFSAERTGGSVSTLTIQRTQQEDSAVYLCASSPLLRETQYFGPGTRLLVL.

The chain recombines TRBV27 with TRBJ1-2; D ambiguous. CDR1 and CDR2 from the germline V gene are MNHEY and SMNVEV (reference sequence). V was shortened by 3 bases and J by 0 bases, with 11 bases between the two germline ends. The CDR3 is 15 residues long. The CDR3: CASSFKQDPNYGYTF. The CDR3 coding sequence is TGTGCCAGCAGTTTTAAGCAGGACCCTAACTATGGCTACACCTTC.

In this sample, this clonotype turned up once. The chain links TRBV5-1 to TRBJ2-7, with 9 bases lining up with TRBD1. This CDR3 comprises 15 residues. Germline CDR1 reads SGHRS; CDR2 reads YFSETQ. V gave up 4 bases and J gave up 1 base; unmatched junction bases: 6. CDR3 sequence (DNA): TGCGCCAGCAGCCAGACGGGACAGGGATCCTACGAGCAGTACTTC. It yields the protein CASSQTGQGSYEQYF.

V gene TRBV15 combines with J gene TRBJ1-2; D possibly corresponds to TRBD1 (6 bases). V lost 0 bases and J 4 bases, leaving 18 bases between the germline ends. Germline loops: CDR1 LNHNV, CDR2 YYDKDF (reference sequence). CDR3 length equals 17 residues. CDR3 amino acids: CATSRDPRTVGSYGYTF. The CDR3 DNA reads TGTGCCACCAGCAGAGATCCCAGGACAGTTGGGTCCTATGGCTACACCTTC.

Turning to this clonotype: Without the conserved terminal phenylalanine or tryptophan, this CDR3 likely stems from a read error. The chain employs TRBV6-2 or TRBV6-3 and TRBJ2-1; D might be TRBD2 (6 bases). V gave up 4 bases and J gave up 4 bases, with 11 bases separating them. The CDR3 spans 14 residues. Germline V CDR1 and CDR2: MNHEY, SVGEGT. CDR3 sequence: CASSSLADYNEQFC. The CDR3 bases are TGTGCCAGCAGTTCATTAGCGGATTACAATGAGCAGTTCTGC.

The CDR3 spells CASSLSGAVEQFF. As DNA, the CDR3 is TGTGCCAGTAGTCTGAGCGGGGCGGTTGAGCAGTTCTTC. This chain uses TRBV19 with TRBJ2-1, with 7 bases fitting TRBD2. Germline values: CDR1 LNHDA, CDR2 SQIVND (reference sequence). The CDR3 length is 13 residues. Trimming cost V 5 bases and J 9 bases; bases outside gene matches: 7.

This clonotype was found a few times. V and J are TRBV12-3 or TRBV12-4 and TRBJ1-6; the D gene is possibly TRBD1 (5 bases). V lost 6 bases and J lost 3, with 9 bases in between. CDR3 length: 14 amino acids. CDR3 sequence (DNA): TGTGCCAGCAGATTACAGGTCTATAATTCACCCCTCCACTTT. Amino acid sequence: CASRLQVYNSPLHF.

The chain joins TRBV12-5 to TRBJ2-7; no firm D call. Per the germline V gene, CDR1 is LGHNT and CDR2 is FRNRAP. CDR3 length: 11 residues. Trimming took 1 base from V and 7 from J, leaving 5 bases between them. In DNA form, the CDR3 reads TGTGCTAGTGGTTTGGGAAGGGAGCAGTACTTC. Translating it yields CASGLGREQYF.

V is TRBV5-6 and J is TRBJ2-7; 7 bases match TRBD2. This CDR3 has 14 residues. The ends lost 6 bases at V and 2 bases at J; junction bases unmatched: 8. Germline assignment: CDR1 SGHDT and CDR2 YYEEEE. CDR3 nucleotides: TGTGCCAGCAATTCCGGGACTACCACCTACGAGCAGTACTTC. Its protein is CASNSGTTTYEQYF.

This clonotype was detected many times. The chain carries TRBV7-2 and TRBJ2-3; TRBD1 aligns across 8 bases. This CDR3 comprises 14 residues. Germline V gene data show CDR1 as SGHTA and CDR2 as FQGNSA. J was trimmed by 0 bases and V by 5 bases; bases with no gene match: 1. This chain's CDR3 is CASSRDRSTDTQYF. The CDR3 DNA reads TGTGCCAGCAGCCGGGACAGGAGCACAGATACGCAGTATTTT.

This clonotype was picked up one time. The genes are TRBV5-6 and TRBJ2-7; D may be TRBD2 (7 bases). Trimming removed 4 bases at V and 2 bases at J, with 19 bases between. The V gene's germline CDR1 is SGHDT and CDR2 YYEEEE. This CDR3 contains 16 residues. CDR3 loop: CASSTMGGPITYEQYF. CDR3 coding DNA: TGTGCCAGCAGCACTATGGGGGGGCCGATAACCTACGAGCAGTACTTC.

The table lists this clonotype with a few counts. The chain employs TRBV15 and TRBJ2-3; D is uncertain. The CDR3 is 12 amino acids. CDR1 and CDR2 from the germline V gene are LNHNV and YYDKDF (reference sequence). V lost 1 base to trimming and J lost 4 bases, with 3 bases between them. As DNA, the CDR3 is TGTGCCACCAGCAGAGGAGCAGATACGCAGTATTTT. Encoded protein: CATSRGADTQYF. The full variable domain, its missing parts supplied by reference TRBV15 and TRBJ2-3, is DAMVIQNPRYQVTQFGKPVTLSCSQTLNHNVMYWYQQKSSQAPKLLFHYYDKDFNNEADTPDNFQSRRPNTSFCFLDIRSPGLGDTAMYLCATSRGADTQYFGPGTRLTVL.

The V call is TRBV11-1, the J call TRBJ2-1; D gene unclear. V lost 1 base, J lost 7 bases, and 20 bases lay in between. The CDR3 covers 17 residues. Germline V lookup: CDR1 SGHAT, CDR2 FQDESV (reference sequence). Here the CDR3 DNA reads TGTGCCAGCAGCTTAGGTGGATACAATAAGTATAATAATGAGCAGTTCTTC. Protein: CASSLGGYNKYNNEQFF.

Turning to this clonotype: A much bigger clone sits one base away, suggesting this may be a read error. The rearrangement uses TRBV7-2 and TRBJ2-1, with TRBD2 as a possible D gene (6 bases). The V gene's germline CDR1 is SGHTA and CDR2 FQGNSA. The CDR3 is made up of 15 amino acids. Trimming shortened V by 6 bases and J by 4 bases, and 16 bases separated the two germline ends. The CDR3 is CASRSISGVYNEQFF. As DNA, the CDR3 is TGTGCCAGCAGATCGATTAGCGGAGTATACAATGAGCAGTTCTTC.

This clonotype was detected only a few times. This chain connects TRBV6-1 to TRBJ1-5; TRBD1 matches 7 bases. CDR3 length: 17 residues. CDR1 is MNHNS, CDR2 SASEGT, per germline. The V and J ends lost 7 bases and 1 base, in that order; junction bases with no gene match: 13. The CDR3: CASTGGGYRGSNQPQHF. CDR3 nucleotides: TGTGCCAGCACCGGCGGTGGGTACAGGGGAAGCAATCAGCCCCAGCATTTT.

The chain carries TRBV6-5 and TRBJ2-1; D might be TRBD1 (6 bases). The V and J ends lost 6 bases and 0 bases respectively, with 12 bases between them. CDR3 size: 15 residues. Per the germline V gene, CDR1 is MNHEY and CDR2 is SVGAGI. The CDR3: CASRPDSYSYNEQFF. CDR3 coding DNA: TGTGCCAGCAGGCCGGACAGTTACTCCTACAATGAGCAGTTCTTC.

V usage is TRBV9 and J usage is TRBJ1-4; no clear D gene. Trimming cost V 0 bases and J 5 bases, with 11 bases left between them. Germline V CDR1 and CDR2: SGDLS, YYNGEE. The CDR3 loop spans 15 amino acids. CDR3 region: CASSVGDPPNEKLFF. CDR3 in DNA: TGTGCCAGCAGCGTAGGGGATCCACCAAATGAAAAACTGTTTTTT.

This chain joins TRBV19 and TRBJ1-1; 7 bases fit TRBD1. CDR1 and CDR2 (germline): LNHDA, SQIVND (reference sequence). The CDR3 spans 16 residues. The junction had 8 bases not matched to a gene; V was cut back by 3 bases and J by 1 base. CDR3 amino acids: CASSIEGAGWNTEAFF. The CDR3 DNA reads TGTGCCAGTAGTATTGAGGGGGCAGGATGGAACACTGAAGCTTTCTTT.

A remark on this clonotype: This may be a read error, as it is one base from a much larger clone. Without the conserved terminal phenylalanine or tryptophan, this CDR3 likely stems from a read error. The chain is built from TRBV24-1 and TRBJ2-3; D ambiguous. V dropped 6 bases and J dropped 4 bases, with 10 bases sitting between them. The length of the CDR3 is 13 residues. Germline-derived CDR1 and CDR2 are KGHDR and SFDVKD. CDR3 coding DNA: TGTGCCACCAGTCCCCTCCGGGCAGATACGCAGTATGTT. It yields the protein CATSPLRADTQYV.

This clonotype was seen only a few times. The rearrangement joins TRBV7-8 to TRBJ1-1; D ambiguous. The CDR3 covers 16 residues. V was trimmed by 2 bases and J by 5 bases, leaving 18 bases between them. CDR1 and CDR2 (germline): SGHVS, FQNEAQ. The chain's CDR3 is CASSLPPRGNGTEAFF. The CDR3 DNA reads TGTGCCAGCAGCTTACCACCACGCGGTAACGGGACTGAAGCTTTCTTT.

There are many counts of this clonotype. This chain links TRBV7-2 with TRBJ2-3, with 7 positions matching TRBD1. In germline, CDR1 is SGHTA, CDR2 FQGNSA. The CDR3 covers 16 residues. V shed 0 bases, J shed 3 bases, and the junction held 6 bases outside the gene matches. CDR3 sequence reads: CASSLATGAGTDTQYF. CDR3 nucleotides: TGTGCCAGCAGCTTAGCAACAGGGGCAGGTACAGATACGCAGTATTTT.

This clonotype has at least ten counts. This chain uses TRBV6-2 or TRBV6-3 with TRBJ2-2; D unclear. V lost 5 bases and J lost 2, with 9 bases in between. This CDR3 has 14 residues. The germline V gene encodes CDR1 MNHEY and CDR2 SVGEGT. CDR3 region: CASSQIDNTGELFF. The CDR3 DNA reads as TGTGCCAGCAGTCAAATAGACAACACCGGGGAGCTGTTTTTT.

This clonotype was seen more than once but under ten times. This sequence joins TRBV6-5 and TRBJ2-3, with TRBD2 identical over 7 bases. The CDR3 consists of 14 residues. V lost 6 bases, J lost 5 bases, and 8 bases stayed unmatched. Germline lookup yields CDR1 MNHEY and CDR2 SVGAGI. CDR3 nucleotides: TGTGCCAGCAGAGCGGGAAGTAATTTAGATACGCAGTATTTT. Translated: CASRAGSNLDTQYF.

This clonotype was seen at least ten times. CDR3 in amino acids: CASSATGQTEAFF. The DNA for the CDR3 is TGTGCCAGCAGCGCAACAGGGCAAACGGAAGCTTTCTTT. The chain combines TRBV7-6 with TRBJ1-1, with D possibly being TRBD1 (6 bases). Trimming pared 5 bases from V and 8 bases from J, leaving 15 bases between. The CDR3 extends over 13 amino acids. The germline gives CDR1 SGHVS, CDR2 FNYEAQ.

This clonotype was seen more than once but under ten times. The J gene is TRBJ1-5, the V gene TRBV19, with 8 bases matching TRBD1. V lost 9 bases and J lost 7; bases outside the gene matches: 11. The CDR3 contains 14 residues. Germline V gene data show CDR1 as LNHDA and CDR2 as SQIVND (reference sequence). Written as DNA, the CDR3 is TGTGCCAGCACTAGGACAGGGACGGTCCAGCCCCAGCATTTT. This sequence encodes CASTRTGTVQPQHF.

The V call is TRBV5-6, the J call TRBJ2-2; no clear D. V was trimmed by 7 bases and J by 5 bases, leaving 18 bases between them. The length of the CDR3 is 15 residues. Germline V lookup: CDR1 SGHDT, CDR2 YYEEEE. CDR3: CASADGWEVTGELFF. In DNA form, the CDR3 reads TGTGCCAGCGCGGACGGCTGGGAAGTTACCGGGGAGCTGTTTTTT.

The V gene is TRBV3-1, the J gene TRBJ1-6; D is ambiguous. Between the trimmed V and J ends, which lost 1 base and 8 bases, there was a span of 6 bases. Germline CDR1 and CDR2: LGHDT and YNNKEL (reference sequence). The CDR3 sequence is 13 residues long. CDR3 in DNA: TGTGCCAGCAGCCAAGTTACGGATTCACCCCTCCACTTT. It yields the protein CASSQVTDSPLHF. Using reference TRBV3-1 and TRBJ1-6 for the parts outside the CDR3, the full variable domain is DTAVSQTPKYLVTQMGNDKSIKCEQNLGHDTMYWYKQDSKKFLKIMFSYNNKELIINETVPNRFSPKSPDKAHLNLHINSLELGDSAVYFCASSQVTDSPLHFGNGTRLTVT.

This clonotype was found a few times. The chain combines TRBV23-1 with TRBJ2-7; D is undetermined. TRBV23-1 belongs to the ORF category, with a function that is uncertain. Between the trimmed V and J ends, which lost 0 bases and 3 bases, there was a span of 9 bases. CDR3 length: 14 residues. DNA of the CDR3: TGCGCCAGCAGTCAATCTAGCTTCCTCTACGAGCAGTACTTC. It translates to CASSQSSFLYEQYF.

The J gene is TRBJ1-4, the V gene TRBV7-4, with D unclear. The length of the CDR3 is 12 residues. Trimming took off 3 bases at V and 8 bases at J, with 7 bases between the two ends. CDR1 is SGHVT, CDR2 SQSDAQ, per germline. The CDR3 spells CASSFSKEKLFF. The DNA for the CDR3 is TGTGCCAGCAGCTTCTCGAAAGAAAAACTGTTTTTT. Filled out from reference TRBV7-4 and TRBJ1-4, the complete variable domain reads GAGVSQSPRYKVAKRGRDVALRCDSISGHVTLYWYRQTLGQGSEVLTYSQSDAQRDKSGRPSGRFSAERPERSVSTLKIQRTEQGDSAVYLCASSFSKEKLFFGSGTQLSVL.

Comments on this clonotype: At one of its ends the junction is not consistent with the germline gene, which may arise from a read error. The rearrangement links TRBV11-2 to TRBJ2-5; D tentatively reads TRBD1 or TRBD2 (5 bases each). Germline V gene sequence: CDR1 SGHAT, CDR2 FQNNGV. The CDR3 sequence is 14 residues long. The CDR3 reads CASRFGGRQETQYF. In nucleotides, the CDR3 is TGTGCCAGCCGCTTTGGGGGAAGGCAAGAGACCCAGTACTTC.